These 27 T cell receptor beta chains came from one sample sequenced in a study of molecular identifiers for immune sequencing clone quantification. TCRdb itself ran the PCR reads through MiXCR, one entry per CDR3 protein. Found here are about 320,000 distinct CDR3 sequences, about 23% of them singletons; the top ten hold around 0.76%. Input material: naive CD8+ T cells from blood, with Jurkat cell RNA spiked in. Subset described: FACS-sorted CD8+CD4-CCR7+CD45RA+ naive T cells. These receptor sequences come from a human donor in good health. Some libraries in this study had Jurkat cell RNA spiked in.

The chain carries TRBV6-5 and TRBJ2-7; no clear D gene. Germline V gene data show CDR1 as MNHEY and CDR2 as SVGAGI. Trimming cost V 4 bases and J 1 base, with 11 bases left between them. The CDR3 is 14 residues long. CDR3 sequence (DNA): TGTGCCAGCAGTTGGCGCATAGGGTCCTACGAGCAGTACTTC. The encoded protein is CASSWRIGSYEQYF.

About this clonotype: A much larger clone differs from this one at a single base, so this may be a read error. The chain carries TRBV29-1 and TRBJ1-2; D may be TRBD1 (6 bases). Germline-derived CDR1 and CDR2 are SQVTM and ANQGSEA. There are 13 residues in the CDR3. CDR3 residues: CGARDRTFYGYTF. The CDR3 DNA follows: TGCGGCGCACGTGACAGGACATTCTATGGCTACACCTTC. The full variable domain, with the rest looked up from reference TRBV29-1 and TRBJ1-2, is SAVISQKPSRDICQRGTSLTIQCQVDSQVTMMFWYRQQPGQSLTLIATANQGSEATYESGFVIDKFPISRPNLTFSTLTVSNMSPEDSSIYLCGARDRTFYGYTFGSGTRLTVV.

As concerns this clonotype: A read error may explain this, as a much larger clone is one base away. This chain links TRBV6-2 or TRBV6-3 with TRBJ1-1; D might be TRBD1 (6 bases). The length of the CDR3 is 15 residues. The germline gives CDR1 MNHEY, CDR2 SVGEGT. Here the CDR3 DNA reads TGTGCCGGCAGTCCACCCCGCGGACAGATCACTGAAGCTTTCTTT. Its translation is CAGSPPRGQITEAFF.

This chain uses TRBV27 with TRBJ1-4, with no clear D. V lost 8 bases, J lost 0 bases, and 10 bases lay in between. Germline V gene data show CDR1 as MNHEY and CDR2 as SMNVEV (reference sequence). The CDR3 covers 14 residues. The CDR3 nucleotides are TGTGCCAGCGCCAAACTTGCAACTAATGAAAAACTGTTTTTT. Translating gives CASAKLATNEKLFF.

CDR3 in amino acids: CASSPSPDIQNTGELFF. CDR3 DNA sequence: TGTGCCAGCAGCCCATCACCAGACATACAAAACACCGGGGAGCTGTTTTTT. J is TRBJ2-2 and V is TRBV7-8, with D unclear. The germline gives CDR1 SGHVS, CDR2 FQNEAQ. The CDR3 is 17 amino acids. V gave up 5 bases and J gave up 2 bases, with 18 bases separating them.

This chain uses TRBV7-7 with TRBJ2-2; 12 nucleotides match TRBD2. With V trimmed by 5 bases and J by 9 bases, 10 bases remained unmatched. This CDR3 is built from 16 residues. Per the germline V gene, CDR1 is SSHAT and CDR2 is FNYEAQ (reference sequence). The CDR3 DNA sequence: TGTGCCAGCAGCCTCGACCCTAGCGGGGGGGCCCGGGAGCTGTTTTTT. As protein: CASSLDPSGGARELFF.

Remarks on this clonotype: Being one base from a much bigger clone, this may be a read error. The chain combines TRBV16 with TRBJ1-1; D may be TRBD1 (6 bases). Germline CDR1 is KGHSY and CDR2 is FQNENV. The CDR3 consists of 16 residues. The V gene lost 4 bases and the J gene lost 4 bases, with 19 bases spanning the gap. CDR3 sequence (DNA): TGTGCCAGCAGCCGCCCAACGGGGGGCCAGGGCACTGAAGCTTTCTTT. Amino acids: CASSRPTGGQGTEAFF. Full variable domain (missing parts from reference TRBV16 and TRBJ1-1): GEEVAQTPKHLVRGEGQKAKLYCAPIKGHSYVFWYQQVLKNEFKFLISFQNENVFDETGMPKERFSAKCLPNSPCSLEIQATKLEDSAVYFCASSRPTGGQGTEAFFGQGTRLTVV.

This rearrangement joins TRBV20-1 to TRBJ2-7, with D perhaps TRBD1 or TRBD2 (5 bases each). The CDR3 sequence is 16 residues long. V was shortened by 1 base and J by 0 bases, with 16 bases between the two germline ends. From germline, CDR1 is DFQATT and CDR2 SNEGSKA (reference sequence). The CDR3 nucleotides read TGCAGTGCTAGAGGAGGATGGGGGTGGAGCTCCTACGAGCAGTACTTC. It encodes CSARGGWGWSSYEQYF.

The chain carries TRBV28 and TRBJ2-5; D gene uncertain. The germline V gene has CDR1 MDHEN and CDR2 SYDVKM. The CDR3 totals 16 residues. Trimming removed 5 bases at V and 5 bases at J, with 21 bases between. The CDR3 loop reads CASSQNSEVPRETQYF. The CDR3 region has the DNA TGTGCCAGCAGTCAAAATTCAGAGGTCCCGCGGGAGACCCAGTACTTC.

The sample holds a few counts of this clonotype. CDR3 bases: TGTGCCTGGAGTGTAAGTAGGACCTACACAGATACGCAGTATTTT. Translated: CAWSVSRTYTDTQYF. The rearrangement joins TRBV30 to TRBJ2-3; D not resolved. CDR1 and CDR2 (germline): GTSNPN, SVGIG (reference sequence). The V end was cut by 0 bases, the J end by 2 bases, with 12 bases between. The CDR3 is made up of 15 amino acids.

Remarks on this clonotype: A much bigger clone sits one base away, suggesting this may be a read error. The chain carries TRBV28 and TRBJ2-7; TRBD1 is a possible D gene (6 bases). Trimming stripped 4 bases from V and 5 bases from J, with 18 bases between. The germline gives CDR1 MDHEN, CDR2 SYDVKM. The CDR3 has 15 amino acids. The CDR3 region is CASSSTGTPLHEQYF. Here the CDR3 DNA reads TGTGCCAGCAGTTCGACAGGCACCCCTCTACACGAGCAGTACTTC.

V is TRBV6-1 and J is TRBJ1-5; TRBD1 is a possible D gene (6 bases). From germline, CDR1 is MNHNS and CDR2 SASEGT. Trimming shortened V by 2 bases and J by 0 bases, and 8 bases separated the two germline ends. The CDR3 is 15 amino acids. The CDR3 nucleotides read TGTGCCAGCAGTGAATTGGGGGCTAGCAATCAGCCCCAGCATTTT. Translation gives CASSELGASNQPQHF.

This clonotype turned up a few times. The chain employs TRBV4-1 and TRBJ2-5; 7 bases line up with TRBD1. V trimming: 0 bases; J trimming: 2 bases; junction bases outside the gene matches: 3. The CDR3 consists of 15 residues. Per germline, CDR1 MGHRA and CDR2 YSYEKL. The DNA for the CDR3 is TGCGCCAGCAGCCAAGATGGGGGACAGCAAGAGACCCAGTACTTC. It specifies CASSQDGGQQETQYF.

J is TRBJ1-4 and V is TRBV20-1; 7 bases are a match to TRBD1. Germline V gene lookup returns CDR1 DFQATT and CDR2 SNEGSKA (reference sequence). Trimming at V came to 5 bases and at J to 7 bases, leaving 13 bases not matched to a gene. The CDR3 consists of 15 residues. CDR3 residues: CSARRTTGRGEKLFF. The CDR3 coding sequence is TGCAGTGCTCGACGTACGACAGGGAGGGGTGAAAAACTGTTTTTT.

This clonotype showed up just a few times. The J gene is TRBJ2-7, the V gene TRBV27; TRBD2 aligns across 10 bases. The CDR3 sequence is 15 residues long. Per germline, CDR1 MNHEY and CDR2 SMNVEV (reference sequence). The V and J ends lost 5 bases and 5 bases, in that order; junction bases with no gene match: 9. CDR3 nucleotides: TGTGCCAGCAGTGATTTAGCGGGAGGTTTGGACGAGCAGTACTTC. Translation gives CASSDLAGGLDEQYF.

This clonotype was observed a single time. CDR3 in amino acids: CASSFRHLTDTQYF. CDR3 in DNA: TGTGCCAGCAGCTTTAGACACCTCACAGATACGCAGTATTTT. The chain has TRBV11-3 and TRBJ2-3; D remains ambiguous. This CDR3 is 14 amino acids long. The ends were cut back, 3 bases at V and 2 bases at J, with 9 bases in the middle. CDR1 and CDR2 from the germline V gene are SGHNT and YENEEA.

The chain links TRBV6-5 to TRBJ2-1; 16 bases are shared with TRBD2. V gave up 0 bases and J gave up 8 bases; unmatched junction bases: 10. The CDR3 spans 19 residues. Germline V lookup: CDR1 MNHEY, CDR2 SVGAGI. The CDR3 sequence is CASSYSGLAGGPGTDEQFF. The CDR3, as DNA: TGTGCCAGCAGTTACTCGGGACTAGCGGGAGGGCCGGGGACTGATGAGCAGTTCTTC.

This chain joins TRBV27 and TRBJ2-3; 11 bases line up with TRBD2. V shed 4 bases and J 6 bases; nucleotides not matched to a gene: 12. CDR3 length: 17 amino acids. Germline lookup yields CDR1 MNHEY and CDR2 SMNVEV (reference sequence). The CDR3 spells CASSSRSSGRVGDTQYF. The CDR3 DNA reads as TGTGCCAGCAGTTCGCGGAGTAGCGGGAGGGTCGGGGATACGCAGTATTTT.

This clonotype was counted ten times or more. The genes are TRBV5-4 and TRBJ2-3, with 7 bases identical to TRBD2. Germline loops: CDR1 SGHNT, CDR2 YYREEE (reference sequence). The CDR3 spans 15 residues. V lost 5 bases to trimming and J lost 2 bases; unmatched junction nucleotides: 8. Written as DNA, the CDR3 is TGTGCCAGCAGTTATGCCGGGACTATCACAGATACGCAGTATTTT. It specifies CASSYAGTITDTQYF.

This chain joins TRBV12-3 or TRBV12-4 and TRBJ1-1, with 8 bases fitting TRBD1. The CDR3 loop spans 13 amino acids. The V segment lost 6 bases and the J segment 7 bases; nucleotides outside the gene matches: 7. CDR3 DNA: TGTGCCAGCAGCTCGGGACAGGAGGATGAAGCTTTCTTT. It yields the protein CASSSGQEDEAFF.

This clonotype showed up many times. The chain carries TRBV13 and TRBJ2-7; 7 positions agree with TRBD1. CDR1 is PRHDT and CDR2 is FYEKMQ in the germline V gene (reference sequence). The CDR3 is 14 residues long. J was trimmed by 2 bases and V by 5 bases; bases with no gene match: 6. In DNA form, the CDR3 reads TGTGCCAGCAGCCATGCAGACAGGGCCTACGAGCAGTACTTC. This codes for CASSHADRAYEQYF.

Ten or more counts support this clonotype. V gene TRBV30 combines with J gene TRBJ1-1; tentative D call: TRBD1 (6 bases). V gave up 0 bases and J gave up 9 bases, with 14 bases separating them. The CDR3 totals 13 residues. The V gene's germline CDR1 is GTSNPN and CDR2 SVGIG (reference sequence). The CDR3 DNA sequence: TGTGCCTGGAGTGTAGGGCAGGGGCAAAAAGCTTTCTTT. Translation: CAWSVGQGQKAFF.

This clonotype was recorded many times. The chain has TRBV29-1 and TRBJ1-4; D perhaps matches TRBD1 (5 bases). The CDR3 has 17 amino acids. Germline values: CDR1 SQVTM, CDR2 ANQGSEA. The V and J ends lost 1 base and 0 bases respectively, with 15 bases between them. The CDR3, as DNA: TGCAGCGTTGAAGGGGGCGAGTCATTTGCAACTAATGAAAAACTGTTTTTT. Translated: CSVEGGESFATNEKLFF.

This clonotype came up a few times. This chain joins TRBV30 and TRBJ2-7; a possible D gene is TRBD2 (5 bases). Germline assignment: CDR1 GTSNPN and CDR2 SVGIG (reference sequence). There are 14 residues in the CDR3. V was clipped by 5 bases and J by 4 bases, with 18 bases between them. CDR3 nucleotide sequence: TGTGCCTGGGGGTTCGGAGGAACAGATTACGAGCAGTACTTC. This gives the protein CAWGFGGTDYEQYF.

There are many counts of this clonotype. V is TRBV6-5 and J is TRBJ2-7; no clear D. This CDR3 region has 13 residues. Between the trimmed V and J ends, which lost 6 bases and 2 bases, there was a span of 11 bases. In germline, CDR1 is MNHEY, CDR2 SVGAGI. The CDR3 loop reads CASREAGTYEQYF. The CDR3, as DNA: TGTGCCAGCAGAGAGGCAGGCACCTACGAGCAGTACTTC.

This clonotype has a count of ten or more. The chain employs TRBV28 and TRBJ1-5; D is uncertain. Germline loops: CDR1 MDHEN, CDR2 SYDVKM. V lost 7 bases to trimming and J lost 2 bases, with 9 bases between them. The CDR3 is 13 residues long. CDR3 region: CASTPRRNQPQHF. Written as DNA, the CDR3 is TGTGCCAGCACCCCGAGGCGCAATCAGCCCCAGCATTTT.

In the case of this clonotype: It may be a read error: a sequence one base away is much more abundant. Without the conserved terminal phenylalanine or tryptophan, this CDR3 likely stems from a read error. The rearrangement links TRBV29-1 to TRBJ2-7, with TRBD1 matching over 10 bases. V was pared by 5 bases and J by 3 bases, with 13 bases of the junction left unmatched. This CDR3 has 16 residues. Looked up from germline, CDR1 is SQVTM and CDR2 is ANQGSEA. In nucleotides, the CDR3 is TGCAGCGTTCGGACCCGGGGACAGGGGATTTTCTACGAGCAGTACCTC. Translated: CSVRTRGQGIFYEQYL.